Following are 5 T cell receptor beta chains from one sample sequenced in a study of identical twins. TCRdb redid the calling of the 5' RACE reads with MiXCR, one entry per CDR3 protein. This table holds about 720,000 distinct CDR3 sequences, more than 6.5% found once. The same sample was also studied in work on yellow fever vaccine responses in identical twins.

The material sequenced was PBMCs. These TCRs come from a woman between 18 and 30 years old in good health.

This clonotype was observed many times. The chain is built from TRBV12-3 or TRBV12-4 and TRBJ2-1, with a tentative D call TRBD2 (7 bases). The CDR3 has 15 residues. Trimming pared 6 bases from V and 2 bases from J, leaving 14 bases between. This CDR3 is CASSPAGGPYNEQFF. CDR3 nucleotides: TGTGCCAGCAGCCCTGCCGGGGGGCCCTACAATGAGCAGTTCTTC.

This clonotype was observed a few times. The chain has TRBV7-2 and TRBJ2-5, with D possibly TRBD1 on 5 matching bases. V lost 6 bases to trimming and J lost 10 bases, with 18 bases between them. Germline CDR1 is SGHTA and CDR2 is FQGNSA. The CDR3 spans 13 residues. CDR3 residues: CASRVWGGEDQYF. The CDR3 coding sequence is TGTGCCAGCAGGGTATGGGGCGGAGAGGACCAGTACTTC.

The V gene is TRBV14, the J gene TRBJ2-5; a weak D match, TRBD1 (6 bases). The V end lost 2 bases, the J end lost 5 bases, and 27 bases lay between the germline ends. The CDR3 is made up of 19 amino acids. From germline, CDR1 is SGHDN and CDR2 FVKESK. CDR3 sequence reads: CASSQSGKKVDRIAETQYF. The CDR3 DNA is TGTGCCAGCAGCCAATCGGGTAAAAAGGTTGACAGGATCGCGGAGACCCAGTACTTC.

The rearrangement uses TRBV4-3 and TRBJ2-7; 9 nucleotides line up with TRBD2. Germline V CDR1 and CDR2: LGHNA, YSLEER. The ends lost 0 bases at V and 1 base at J; junction bases unmatched: 10. The CDR3 runs 18 residues. The CDR3 region has the DNA TGCGCCAGCAGCCAAGACTCCGGTAGCGGGGGACCGTCCTACGAGCAGTACTTC. Translation: CASSQDSGSGGPSYEQYF.

For this clonotype: Since a much larger clone is just one base distant, this may be a read error. This chain connects TRBV19 to TRBJ2-1; D perhaps matches TRBD2 (7 bases). CDR1 and CDR2 (germline): LNHDA, SQIVND (reference sequence). The CDR3 is made up of 15 amino acids. The CDR3 nucleotides are TGTGGCAGTAGTATACCCACTTGGGGGGGCCTCGAGCAGTTCTTC. Translated: CGSSIPTWGGLEQFF.